Sequencing of this TCR beta chain was carried out in a study of shared clonotypes between healthy human individuals. Whole-study results and caveats: Some naive CD4 clonotypes, around 5%, turned up in common across several donors. The study generally estimated greater richness for naive than memory subsets.

CDR3 size: 13 residues. V was cut by 7 bases and J by 5 bases, with 14 bases left in between. CDR1 and CDR2 (germline): ENHRY, SYGVKD. Using immunoSEQ multiplex PCR, the repertoire was profiled, and TCRdb retains in-frame clones only, with some absent. Altogether under 650,000 clones are present, almost 97% being singletons, with the ten largest covering approximately 0.06%. Remarks on this clone: Its antigen is currently unknown.

The chain uses TRBV10-3 and TRBJ2-5, with D hard to call. Sequenced: naive CD4+ T cells sorted from blood. The subset is: CD45RA+ positively selected. The origin of this receptor is a young woman in good health. CDR3 bases: TGTGCCATCAATGCGATGAGTGGGGAGACCCAGTACTTC. Translation gives CAINAMSGETQYF.